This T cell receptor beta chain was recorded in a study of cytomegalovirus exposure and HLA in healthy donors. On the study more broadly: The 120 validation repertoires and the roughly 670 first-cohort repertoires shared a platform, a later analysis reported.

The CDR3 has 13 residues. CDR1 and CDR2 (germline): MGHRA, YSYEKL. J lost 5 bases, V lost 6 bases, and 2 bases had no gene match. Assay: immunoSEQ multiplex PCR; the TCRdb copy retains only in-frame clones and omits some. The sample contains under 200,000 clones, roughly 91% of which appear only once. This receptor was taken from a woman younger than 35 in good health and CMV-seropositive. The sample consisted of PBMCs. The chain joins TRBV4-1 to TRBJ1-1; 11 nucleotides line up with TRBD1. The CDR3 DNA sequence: TGCGCCAGCAGAGGGACAGGGGGAACTGAAGCTTTCTTT. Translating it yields CASRGTGGTEAFF.